The 21 T cell receptor beta chains below all came from one sample that was sequenced in a study of cytomegalovirus exposure and HLA in healthy donors. Sequencing was performed with immunoSEQ multiplex PCR; in TCRdb, only in-frame clones are kept and a portion is missing. The data hold more than 95,000 clones, with just under 95% observed a single time. Sequenced: PBMCs. The receptors were sampled from a woman between 18 and 29 years old in good health and CMV-seronegative.

The chain is built from TRBV19 and TRBJ2-1; a weak D match, TRBD1 (6 bases). V was cut by 11 bases and J by 0 bases, with 11 bases left in between. Germline V CDR1 and CDR2: LNHDA, SQIVND (reference sequence). CDR3 size: 13 residues. CDR3 nucleotide sequence: TGTGCCGTACAGGGAAGCTCCTACAATGAGCAGTTCTTC. This encodes CAVQGSSYNEQFF.

The chain is built from TRBV27 and TRBJ2-7, with unresolved D. Germline loops: CDR1 MNHEY, CDR2 SMNVEV (reference sequence). The length of the CDR3 is 15 residues. V lost 5 bases, J lost 3 bases, and 17 bases lay in between. The CDR3 region is CASSALGFSVYEQYF. The CDR3 coding sequence is TGTGCCAGCAGTGCCCTGGGCTTTTCCGTCTACGAGCAGTACTTC.

The genes are TRBV5-1 and TRBJ2-2; D uncertain. V lost 1 base and J lost 4, with 11 bases in between. This CDR3 has 15 amino acids. Germline lookup yields CDR1 SGHRS and CDR2 YFSETQ. The CDR3 reads CASSLQELITGELFF. The DNA of the CDR3 is TGCGCCAGCAGCTTGCAGGAACTCATCACCGGGGAGCTGTTTTTT.

The chain uses TRBV2 and TRBJ2-7; 9 bases fit TRBD1. The junction had 6 bases not matched to a gene; V was cut back by 1 base and J by 5 bases. CDR3 length: 15 residues. The germline V gene has CDR1 SNHLY and CDR2 FYNNEI. CDR3: CASSEGDRVLDEQYF. The CDR3 DNA reads as TGTGCCAGCAGTGAAGGGGACAGGGTATTGGACGAGCAGTACTTC.

As DNA, the CDR3 is TGTGCCAGCAGTACTCCCTGGGCCCAGGGCGGGAAGACCCAGTACTTC. Residues: CASSTPWAQGGKTQYF. The rearrangement uses TRBV7-9 and TRBJ2-5; D perhaps matches TRBD2 (6 bases). This CDR3 is built from 16 residues. V shed 6 bases and J shed 6 bases, with 23 bases lying between them. Germline V gene sequence: CDR1 SEHNR, CDR2 FQNEAQ (reference sequence). Together with reference TRBV7-9 and TRBJ2-5, the CDR3 gives the full variable domain: DTGVSQNPRHKITKRGQNVTFRCDPISEHNRLYWYRQTLGQGPEFLTYFQNEAQLEKSRLLSDRFSAERPKGSFSTLEIQRTEQGDSAMYLCASSTPWAQGGKTQYFGPGTRLLVL.

This chain uses TRBV2 with TRBJ2-7; 9 bases match TRBD1. The CDR3 sequence is 14 residues long. Losses at the gene ends were 10 bases for V and 5 bases for J; bases not matched to a gene: 12. CDR1 is SNHLY and CDR2 is FYNNEI in the germline V gene. CDR3 protein: CATNLQGALNEQYF. The DNA for the CDR3 is TGTGCCACTAATCTACAGGGGGCCCTGAACGAGCAGTACTTC.

CDR3 residues: CASGGLADEQYF. The DNA of the CDR3 is TGTGCCAGCGGAGGACTAGCCGACGAGCAGTACTTC. The chain recombines TRBV9 with TRBJ2-7, with 8 bases fitting TRBD2. V lost 7 bases and J lost 5; bases outside the gene matches: 5. The CDR3 runs 12 residues. Germline loops: CDR1 SGDLS, CDR2 YYNGEE.

The chain couples TRBV2 to TRBJ1-2; TRBD1 agrees at 12 bases. V lost 6 bases to trimming and J lost 8 bases; unmatched junction nucleotides: 10. Looked up from germline, CDR1 is SNHLY and CDR2 is FYNNEI. This CDR3 comprises 15 residues. The CDR3 DNA reads as TGTGCCAGCAGGTCCCCGGGACAGGGGGCGCGGGGCTACACCTTC. It codes for CASRSPGQGARGYTF.

The rearrangement joins TRBV5-4 to TRBJ1-2; TRBD1 is a possible D gene (5 bases). V gave up 1 base and J gave up 8 bases, with 12 bases separating them. Per germline, CDR1 SGHNT and CDR2 YYREEE (reference sequence). The CDR3 runs 13 residues. CDR3: CASSLMGGKGYTF. The CDR3 region has the DNA TGTGCCAGCAGCTTGATGGGGGGGAAAGGCTACACCTTC.

The rearrangement uses TRBV6-5 and TRBJ1-2; tentatively, D is TRBD1 (6 bases). The ends were cut back, 5 bases at V and 4 bases at J, with 14 bases in the middle. CDR1 and CDR2 from the germline V gene are MNHEY and SVGAGI. This CDR3 contains 14 residues. The CDR3: CASSRNREPYGYTF. CDR3 nucleotides: TGTGCCAGCAGTCGAAACAGGGAACCCTATGGCTACACCTTC.

This clone has a handful of counts. The chain joins TRBV2 to TRBJ1-3; D is ambiguous. Trimming took off 0 bases at V and 4 bases at J, with 7 bases between the two ends. CDR1 is SNHLY, CDR2 FYNNEI, per germline. The CDR3 extends over 14 amino acids. The CDR3 reads CASSEAGRGNTIYF. The CDR3 DNA follows: TGTGCCAGCAGTGAAGCGGGCAGAGGAAACACCATATATTTT.

The rearrangement uses TRBV19 and TRBJ2-1; 10 bases align to TRBD2. The length of the CDR3 is 15 residues. The J segment lost 8 bases and the V segment lost 5 bases, leaving 9 bases of the junction unmatched. From germline, CDR1 is LNHDA and CDR2 SQIVND (reference sequence). CDR3 DNA sequence: TGTGCCAGTAGTGCGTCAGCGGGGGGGCGGTATGAGCAGTTCTTC. Its protein product is CASSASAGGRYEQFF.

The chain combines TRBV6-6 with TRBJ1-1; 10 bases are shared with TRBD1. V shed 8 bases and J 3 bases; nucleotides not matched to a gene: 6. Germline V gene lookup returns CDR1 MNHNY and CDR2 SVGAGI (reference sequence). This CDR3 has 14 amino acids. The CDR3 is CASGVDRGHTEAFF. The CDR3 bases are TGTGCCAGCGGAGTTGACAGGGGGCACACTGAAGCTTTCTTT.

The chain joins TRBV28 to TRBJ1-4; possibly TRBD1 for D (6 bases). The CDR3 has 14 residues. CDR1 and CDR2 from the germline V gene are MDHEN and SYDVKM. Trimming cost V 0 bases and J 6 bases, with 8 bases left between them. The CDR3 sequence: CASSLWAGDEKLFF. CDR3 bases: TGTGCCAGCAGTTTATGGGCAGGGGATGAAAAACTGTTTTTT.

V usage is TRBV28 and J usage is TRBJ2-1, with 7 bases that match TRBD2. This CDR3 is 15 amino acids long. Germline-derived CDR1 and CDR2 are MDHEN and SYDVKM. V shed 7 bases and J 7 bases; nucleotides not matched to a gene: 13. The CDR3 loop is CASISLGGKRNEQFF. CDR3 bases: TGTGCCAGCATATCCCTCGGGGGGAAAAGGAATGAGCAGTTCTTC. Filled out from reference TRBV28 and TRBJ2-1, the complete variable domain reads DVKVTQSSRYLVKRTGEKVFLECVQDMDHENMFWYRQDPGLGLRLIYFSYDVKMKEKGDIPEGYSVSREKKERFSLILESASTNQTSMYLCASISLGGKRNEQFFGPGTRLTVL.

This rearrangement joins TRBV10-3 to TRBJ2-1; D call uncertain. Trimming cost V 0 bases and J 15 bases, with 12 bases left between them. From germline, CDR1 is ENHRY and CDR2 SYGVKD. The CDR3 runs 12 residues. The CDR3, as DNA: TGTGCCATCAGTGAGTCTCGGGTTGACGCGTTCTTC. Protein sequence: CAISESRVDAFF.

This clone showed up just once. J is TRBJ1-3 and V is TRBV5-4; no clear D. The CDR3 consists of 14 residues. The germline V and J ends were trimmed by 4 bases and 0 bases, with 8 bases remaining between them. Germline CDR1 reads SGHNT; CDR2 reads YYREEE (reference sequence). The CDR3 here is CASSPGSSGNTIYF. The CDR3 DNA reads as TGTGCCAGCAGCCCGGGTAGCTCTGGAAACACCATATATTTT.

CDR3 sequence: CASSQQGYPYNEQFF. Here the CDR3 DNA reads TGCGCCAGCAGCCAGCAGGGATACCCTTACAATGAGCAGTTCTTC. The V and J genes are TRBV5-1 and TRBJ2-1; D possibly corresponds to TRBD1 (5 bases). CDR1 SGHRS and CDR2 YFSETQ come from the germline V gene. The CDR3 totals 15 residues. V was shortened by 4 bases and J by 4 bases, with 15 bases between the two germline ends.

This chain links TRBV14 with TRBJ2-7; D may be TRBD2 (6 bases). V was shortened by 1 base and J by 3 bases, with 16 bases between the two germline ends. The CDR3 extends over 16 amino acids. The V gene's germline CDR1 is SGHDN and CDR2 FVKESK. CDR3 coding DNA: TGTGCCAGCAGCCAAGCGGAGCCGGGACTGGTCTACGAGCAGTACTTC. It yields the protein CASSQAEPGLVYEQYF.

The chain uses TRBV5-1 and TRBJ1-5, with no clear D. Trimming removed 4 bases from V and 11 bases from J, with 16 bases in between. Germline lookup yields CDR1 SGHRS and CDR2 YFSETQ. There are 13 residues in the CDR3. The CDR3 is CASSVNPGEAQHF. The CDR3 nucleotides are TGCGCCAGCAGCGTGAACCCTGGGGAGGCCCAGCATTTT.

The gene calls are TRBV7-3 and TRBJ2-3; D is ambiguous. V was trimmed by 4 bases and J by 6 bases, leaving 11 bases between them. The CDR3 extends over 13 amino acids. Germline CDR1 is SGHTA and CDR2 is FQGTGA. CDR3 sequence reads: CASSSSPGDTQYF. CDR3 nucleotides: TGTGCCAGCAGCTCCTCACCCGGGGATACGCAGTATTTT.